This TCR beta chain was identified during a study of OX40 agonist ivuxolimab in advanced cancers. About the study: A diagnosis of hepatocellular carcinoma, melanoma, renal cell or head and neck cancer was present in dose-escalation patients. Study-level points and caveats: At 0.1 to 3.0 mg/kg and by week 6, clonal expansion occurred in CD4+ and CD8+ blood T cells. Antigen specificity was not determined for the expanded peripheral T cells.

The CDR3 is 14 residues long. The germline V gene encodes CDR1 LNHDA and CDR2 SQIVND (reference sequence). Trimming stripped 7 bases from V and 6 bases from J, with 16 bases between. Data came from immunoSEQ multiplex PCR; TCRdb stores just in-frame clones and leaves some out. Of roughly 43,000 clones in the sample, over 75% were seen once. In the case of this clone: Antigen: not known. Distinct nucleotide sequences in the sample also encode this CDR3.

The chain links TRBV19 to TRBJ2-1, with a possible D match to TRBD1 (6 bases). The material sequenced was CD4+ or CD8+ T cells sorted from blood, taken in a trial of the OX40 agonist ivuxolimab. This sequence originates from an adult with an advanced solid tumor such as melanoma, head and neck, liver or kidney cancer. In nucleotides, the CDR3 is TGTGCCAGTAAGGAGGACAGAGCTTCCAATGAGCAGTTCTTC. Translating gives CASKEDRASNEQFF.